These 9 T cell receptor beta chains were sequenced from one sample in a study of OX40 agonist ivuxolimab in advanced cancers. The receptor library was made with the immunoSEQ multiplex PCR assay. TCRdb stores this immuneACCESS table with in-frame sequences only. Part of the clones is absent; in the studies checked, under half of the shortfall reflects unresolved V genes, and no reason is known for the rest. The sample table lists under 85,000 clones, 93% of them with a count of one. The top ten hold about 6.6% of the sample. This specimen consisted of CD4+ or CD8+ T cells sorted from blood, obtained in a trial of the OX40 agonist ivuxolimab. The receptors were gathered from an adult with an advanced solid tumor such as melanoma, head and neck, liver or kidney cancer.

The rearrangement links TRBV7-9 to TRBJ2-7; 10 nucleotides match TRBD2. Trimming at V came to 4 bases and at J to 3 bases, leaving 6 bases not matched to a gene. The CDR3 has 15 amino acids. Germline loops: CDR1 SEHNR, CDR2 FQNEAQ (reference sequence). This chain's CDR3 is CASSSRTSGRYEQYF. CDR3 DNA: TGTGCCAGCAGCTCCAGGACTAGCGGCCGCTACGAGCAGTACTTC.

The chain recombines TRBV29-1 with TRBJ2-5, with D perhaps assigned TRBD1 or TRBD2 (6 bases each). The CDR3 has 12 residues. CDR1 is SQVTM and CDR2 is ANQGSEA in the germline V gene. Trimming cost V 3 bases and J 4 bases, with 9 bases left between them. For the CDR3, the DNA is TGCAGCGTTGATGAGGGGGGAGAGACCCAGTACTTC. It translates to CSVDEGGETQYF. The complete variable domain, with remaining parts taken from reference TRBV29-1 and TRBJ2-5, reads SAVISQKPSRDICQRGTSLTIQCQVDSQVTMMFWYRQQPGQSLTLIATANQGSEATYESGFVIDKFPISRPNLTFSTLTVSNMSPEDSSIYLCSVDEGGETQYFGPGTRLLVL.

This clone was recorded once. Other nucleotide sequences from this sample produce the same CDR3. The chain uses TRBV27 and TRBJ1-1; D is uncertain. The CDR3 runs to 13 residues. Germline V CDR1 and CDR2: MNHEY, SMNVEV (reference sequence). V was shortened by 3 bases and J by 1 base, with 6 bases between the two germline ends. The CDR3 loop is CASSLGRNTEAFF. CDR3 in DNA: TGTGCCAGCAGTTTGGGAAGGAACACTGAAGCTTTCTTT.

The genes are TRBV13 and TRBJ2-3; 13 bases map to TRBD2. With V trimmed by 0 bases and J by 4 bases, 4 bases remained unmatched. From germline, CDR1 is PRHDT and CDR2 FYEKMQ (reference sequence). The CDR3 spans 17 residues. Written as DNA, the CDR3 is TGTGCCAGCAGCTTAGGCGTGGGACTAGCGGGACCAGATACGCAGTATTTT. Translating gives CASSLGVGLAGPDTQYF.

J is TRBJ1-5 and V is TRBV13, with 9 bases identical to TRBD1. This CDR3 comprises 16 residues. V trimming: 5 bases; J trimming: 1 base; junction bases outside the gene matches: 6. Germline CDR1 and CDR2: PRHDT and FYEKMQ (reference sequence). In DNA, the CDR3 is TGTGCCAGCAGCGCCGGGGGACAGGGAAGCAATCAGCCCCAGCATTTT. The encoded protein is CASSAGGQGSNQPQHF. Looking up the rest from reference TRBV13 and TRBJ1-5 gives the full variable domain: AAGVIQSPRHLIKEKRETATLKCYPIPRHDTVYWYQQGPGQDPQFLISFYEKMQSDKGSIPDRFSAQQFSDYHSELNMSSLELGDSALYFCASSAGGQGSNQPQHFGDGTRLSIL.

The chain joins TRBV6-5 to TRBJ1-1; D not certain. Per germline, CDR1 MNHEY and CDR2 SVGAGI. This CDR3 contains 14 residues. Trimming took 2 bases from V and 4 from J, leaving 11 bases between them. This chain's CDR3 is CASSYGYPSTEAFF. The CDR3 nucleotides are TGTGCCAGCAGTTACGGCTATCCTAGCACTGAAGCTTTCTTT.

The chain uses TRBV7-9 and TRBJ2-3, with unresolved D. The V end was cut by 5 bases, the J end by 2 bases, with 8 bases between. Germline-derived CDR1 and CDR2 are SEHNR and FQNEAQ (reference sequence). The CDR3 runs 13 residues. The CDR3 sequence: CASSIGVTDTQYF. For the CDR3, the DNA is TGTGCCAGCAGCATCGGTGTCACAGATACGCAGTATTTT.

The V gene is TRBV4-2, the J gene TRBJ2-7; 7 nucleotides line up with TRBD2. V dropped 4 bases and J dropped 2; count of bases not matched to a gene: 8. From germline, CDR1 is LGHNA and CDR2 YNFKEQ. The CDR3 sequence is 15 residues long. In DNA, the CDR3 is TGTGCCAGCAGCCTACCCGGGACTAACCCCTACGAGCAGTACTTC. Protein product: CASSLPGTNPYEQYF.

DNA for the CDR3: TGTGCCAGCAGTTTATTTAGGGGAGGGGGTGAGCAGTTCTTC. Translated, it gives CASSLFRGGGEQFF. The chain is built from TRBV27 and TRBJ2-1; a weak D match, TRBD2 (7 bases). Trimming took off 1 base at V and 9 bases at J, with 13 bases between the two ends. Germline V CDR1 and CDR2: MNHEY, SMNVEV (reference sequence). This CDR3 spans 14 amino acids.